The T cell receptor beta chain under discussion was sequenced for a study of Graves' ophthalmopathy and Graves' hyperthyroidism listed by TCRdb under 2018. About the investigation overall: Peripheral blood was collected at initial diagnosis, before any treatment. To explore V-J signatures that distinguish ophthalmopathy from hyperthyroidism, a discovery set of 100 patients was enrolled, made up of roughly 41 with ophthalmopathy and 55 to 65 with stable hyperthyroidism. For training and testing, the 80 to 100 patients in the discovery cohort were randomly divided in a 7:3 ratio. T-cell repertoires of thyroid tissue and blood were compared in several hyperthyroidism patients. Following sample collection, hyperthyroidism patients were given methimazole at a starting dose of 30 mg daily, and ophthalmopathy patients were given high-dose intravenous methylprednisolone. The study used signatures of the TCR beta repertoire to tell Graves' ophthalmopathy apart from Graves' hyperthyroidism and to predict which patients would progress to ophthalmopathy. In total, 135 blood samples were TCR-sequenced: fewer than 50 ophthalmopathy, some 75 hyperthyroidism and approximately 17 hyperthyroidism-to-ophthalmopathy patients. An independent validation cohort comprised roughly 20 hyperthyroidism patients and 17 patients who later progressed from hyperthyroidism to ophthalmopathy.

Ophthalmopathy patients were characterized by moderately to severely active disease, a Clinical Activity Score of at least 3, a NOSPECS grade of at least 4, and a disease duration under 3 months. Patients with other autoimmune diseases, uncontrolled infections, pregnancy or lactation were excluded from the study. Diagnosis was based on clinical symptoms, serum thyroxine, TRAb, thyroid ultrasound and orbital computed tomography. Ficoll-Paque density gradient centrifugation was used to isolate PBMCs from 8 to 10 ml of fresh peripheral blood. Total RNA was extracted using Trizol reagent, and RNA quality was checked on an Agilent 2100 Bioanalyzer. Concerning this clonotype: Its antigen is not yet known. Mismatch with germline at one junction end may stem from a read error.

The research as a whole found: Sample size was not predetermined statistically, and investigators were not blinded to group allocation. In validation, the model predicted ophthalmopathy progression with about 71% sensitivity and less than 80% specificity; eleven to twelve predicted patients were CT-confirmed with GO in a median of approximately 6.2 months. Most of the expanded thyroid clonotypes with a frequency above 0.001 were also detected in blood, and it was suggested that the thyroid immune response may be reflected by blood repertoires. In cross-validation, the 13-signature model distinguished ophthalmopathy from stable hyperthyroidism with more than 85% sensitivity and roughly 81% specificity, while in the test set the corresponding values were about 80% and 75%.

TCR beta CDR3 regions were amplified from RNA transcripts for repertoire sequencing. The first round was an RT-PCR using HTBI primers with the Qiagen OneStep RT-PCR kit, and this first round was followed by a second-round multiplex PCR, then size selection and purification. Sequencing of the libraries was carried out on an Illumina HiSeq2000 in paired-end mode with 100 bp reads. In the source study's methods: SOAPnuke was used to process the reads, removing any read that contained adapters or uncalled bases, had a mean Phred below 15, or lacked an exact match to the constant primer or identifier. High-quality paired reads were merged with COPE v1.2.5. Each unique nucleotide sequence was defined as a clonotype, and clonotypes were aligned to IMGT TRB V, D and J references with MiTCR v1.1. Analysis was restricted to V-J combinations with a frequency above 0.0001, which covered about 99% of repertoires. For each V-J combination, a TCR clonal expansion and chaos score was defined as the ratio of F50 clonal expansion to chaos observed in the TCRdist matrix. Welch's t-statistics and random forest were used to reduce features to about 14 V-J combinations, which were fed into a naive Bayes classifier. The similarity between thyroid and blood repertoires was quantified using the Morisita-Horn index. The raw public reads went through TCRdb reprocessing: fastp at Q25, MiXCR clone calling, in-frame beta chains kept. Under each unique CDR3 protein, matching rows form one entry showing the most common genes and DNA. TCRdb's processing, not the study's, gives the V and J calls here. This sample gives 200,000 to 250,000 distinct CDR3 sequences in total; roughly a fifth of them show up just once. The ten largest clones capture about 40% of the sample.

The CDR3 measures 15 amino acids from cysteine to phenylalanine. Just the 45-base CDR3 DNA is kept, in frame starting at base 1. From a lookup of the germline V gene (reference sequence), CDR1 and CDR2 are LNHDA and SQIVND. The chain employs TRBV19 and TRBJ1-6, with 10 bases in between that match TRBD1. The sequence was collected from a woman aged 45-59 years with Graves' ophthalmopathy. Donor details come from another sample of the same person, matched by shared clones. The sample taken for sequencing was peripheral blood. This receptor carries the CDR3 CASSPRDRGNSPRHF. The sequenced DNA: TGTGCCAGTAGTCCCCGGGACAGGGGTAATTCACCCCGCCACTTT.